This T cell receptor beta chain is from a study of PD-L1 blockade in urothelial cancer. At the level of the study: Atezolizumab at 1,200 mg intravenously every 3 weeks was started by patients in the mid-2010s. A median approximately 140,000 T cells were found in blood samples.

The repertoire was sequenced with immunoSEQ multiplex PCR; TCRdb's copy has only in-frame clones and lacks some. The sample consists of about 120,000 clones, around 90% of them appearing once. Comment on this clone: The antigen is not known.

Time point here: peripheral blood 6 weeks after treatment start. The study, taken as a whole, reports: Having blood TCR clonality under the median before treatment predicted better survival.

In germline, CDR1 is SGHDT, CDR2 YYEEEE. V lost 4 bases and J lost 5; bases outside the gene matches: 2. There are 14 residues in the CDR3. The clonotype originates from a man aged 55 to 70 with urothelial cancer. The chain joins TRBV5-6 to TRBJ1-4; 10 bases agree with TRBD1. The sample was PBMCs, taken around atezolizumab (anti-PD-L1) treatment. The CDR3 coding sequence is TGTGCCAGCAGCCCGGGACAGGGGAATGAAAAACTGTTTTTT. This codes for CASSPGQGNEKLFF.